These 25 T cell receptor beta chains originate from one sample sequenced in a study of CD8 T cells in ankylosing spondylitis (dated by TCRdb to the late 2010s). The method behind the library was 5' RACE. Sequencing used an Illumina HiSeq 2500. TCRdb passed the public sequencing reads through fastp at Q25 and MiXCR, retaining productive beta sequences. Each entry is one CDR3 protein sequence, shown with its most common DNA and genes. The sample table contains more than 60,000 distinct CDR3 sequences; only one count was recorded for over 4% of them. The leading ten clones occupy around 2.2% of the sample. The sequenced sample was blood, either unsorted or a sorted T cell fraction (not recorded which). All receptors come from a male donor with ankylosing spondylitis or in good health (not recorded which).

This clonotype was counted many times. The chain joins TRBV7-3 to TRBJ2-1, with 9 bases lining up with TRBD2. The germline CDR1 and CDR2 sequences are SGHTA and FQGTGA. The CDR3 runs 14 residues. Losses at the gene ends were 5 bases for V and 3 bases for J; bases not matched to a gene: 2. The CDR3: CASSISGGYNEQFF. The CDR3 DNA follows: TGTGCCAGCAGCATTAGCGGGGGCTACAATGAGCAGTTCTTC.

This clonotype was seen many times. The chain uses TRBV18 and TRBJ2-1; unclear D gene. The CDR3 has 12 residues. Germline V CDR1 and CDR2: KGHSH, LQKENI. V was pared by 2 bases and J by 8 bases, with 7 bases between. The CDR3 loop reads CASSPNGYEQFF. CDR3 coding DNA: TGTGCCAGCTCACCAAACGGGTATGAGCAGTTCTTC.

This clonotype was counted at least ten times. The CDR3 DNA follows: TGTGCCAGCAGCCGTCGCTCTGGAGAAAACACCGGGGAGCTGTTTTTT. Residues: CASSRRSGENTGELFF. The genes are TRBV3-1 and TRBJ2-2; D gene unclear. Germline V gene sequence: CDR1 LGHDT, CDR2 YNNKEL (reference sequence). This CDR3 has 16 residues. Trimming pared 4 bases from V and 2 bases from J, leaving 14 bases between.

This clonotype has ten or more counts. This sequence joins TRBV4-1 and TRBJ2-2; D not resolved. Germline V gene lookup returns CDR1 MGHRA and CDR2 YSYEKL. The CDR3 is made up of 16 amino acids. Trimming cost V 0 bases and J 5 bases, with 13 bases left between them. This CDR3 reads CASSQDLRGLTGELFF. The CDR3 nucleotides are TGCGCCAGCAGCCAAGATTTGCGAGGATTGACCGGGGAGCTGTTTTTT.

Many counts were recorded for this clonotype. J is TRBJ2-1 and V is TRBV7-8; 9 bases match TRBD2. This CDR3 spans 12 amino acids. Germline lookup yields CDR1 SGHVS and CDR2 FQNEAQ. J was trimmed by 10 bases and V by 4 bases; bases with no gene match: 2. The chain's CDR3 is CASSSGLAEQFF. The CDR3 DNA reads TGTGCCAGCAGCTCCGGACTAGCGGAGCAGTTCTTC.

This clonotype was observed at least ten times. V usage is TRBV6-5 and J usage is TRBJ2-5; perhaps D is TRBD1 or TRBD2 (5 bases each). Between the trimmed V and J ends, which lost 1 base and 3 bases, there was a span of 12 bases. Germline V gene lookup returns CDR1 MNHEY and CDR2 SVGAGI. The CDR3 is 15 residues long. CDR3 bases: TGTGCCAGCAGTTACTACGGGACGCGGGAAGAGACCCAGTACTTC. Translating it yields CASSYYGTREETQYF.

The sample holds many counts of this clonotype. The chain joins TRBV29-1 to TRBJ2-6; the D is unclear. Trimming left V 4 bases short and J 0 bases short, with 4 bases between. Per germline, CDR1 SQVTM and CDR2 ANQGSEA. The CDR3 runs to 13 residues. CDR3 sequence (DNA): TGCAGCGTTGTTTACTCTGGGGCCAACGTCCTGACTTTC. It codes for CSVVYSGANVLTF.

This clonotype was recorded many times. The chain recombines TRBV12-3 or TRBV12-4 with TRBJ2-1; 8 nucleotides align to TRBD2. Germline trimming cut 5 bases from V and 10 bases from J; bases unmatched to any gene: 13. The CDR3 has 15 residues. CDR3 nucleotides: TGTGCCAGCAGTCCCCAGCGGGGAAAGCGGGGGGAGCAGTTCTTC. It is translated as CASSPQRGKRGEQFF.

This clonotype was seen ten or more times. The V and J genes are TRBV3-1 and TRBJ1-1; 9 bases match TRBD1. This CDR3 has 12 amino acids. Per germline, CDR1 LGHDT and CDR2 YNNKEL (reference sequence). V gave up 8 bases and J gave up 11 bases; unmatched junction bases: 9. CDR3 loop: CASGGQGGGAFF. Here the CDR3 DNA reads TGTGCCAGCGGGGGACAGGGCGGAGGGGCTTTCTTT.

This clonotype appeared many times. This chain links TRBV5-1 with TRBJ2-1; D tentatively fits TRBD1 or TRBD2 (6 bases each). The germline gives CDR1 SGHRS, CDR2 YFSETQ. V dropped 5 bases and J dropped 6 bases, with 18 bases sitting between them. CDR3 length: 15 amino acids. CDR3 loop: CASRSGGGFSNEQFF. CDR3 nucleotides: TGCGCCAGCAGGTCAGGAGGGGGTTTCAGCAATGAGCAGTTCTTC.

This clonotype was seen repeatedly, ten times or more. The chain combines TRBV19 with TRBJ2-1; 8 nucleotides align to TRBD1. This CDR3 has 16 amino acids. Trimming at V came to 5 bases and at J to 1 base, leaving 7 bases not matched to a gene. Germline V gene lookup returns CDR1 LNHDA and CDR2 SQIVND (reference sequence). CDR3 sequence reads: CASSPGTGYSYNEQFF. The CDR3 region has the DNA TGTGCCAGTAGTCCAGGGACAGGTTATTCCTACAATGAGCAGTTCTTC.

This clonotype was seen many times. The chain couples TRBV15 to TRBJ1-1; D gene uncertain. Trimming cost V 6 bases and J 0 bases, with 11 bases left between them. The CDR3 is 14 residues long. CDR1 is LNHNV, CDR2 YYDKDF, per germline (reference sequence). The CDR3 spells CATSWAGMNTEAFF. CDR3 coding DNA: TGTGCCACCAGTTGGGCAGGTATGAACACTGAAGCTTTCTTT.

The sample holds many counts of this clonotype. The rearrangement joins TRBV20-1 to TRBJ1-1; 8 bases fit TRBD1. The CDR3 has 15 residues. Germline-derived CDR1 and CDR2 are DFQATT and SNEGSKA (reference sequence). J lost 0 bases, V lost 5 bases, and 8 bases had no gene match. Written as DNA, the CDR3 is TGCAGTGCTGGCTCTGTGGACAGGGTGAACACTGAAGCTTTCTTT. This codes for CSAGSVDRVNTEAFF.

The table lists this clonotype with many counts. A read error may produce the germline difference seen at one junction end. The chain employs TRBV20-1 and TRBJ2-1; the match to TRBD2 covers 7 bases. Germline CDR1 is DFQATT and CDR2 is SNEGSKA (reference sequence). The CDR3 extends over 17 amino acids. The CDR3 sequence is CCARDGNRTSAYNEQFF. Written as DNA, the CDR3 is TGCTGTGCTAGAGATGGGAATAGAACTAGCGCCTACAATGAGCAGTTCTTC.

This clonotype was recorded at least ten times. The chain joins TRBV7-8 to TRBJ1-2; D gene unclear. The length of the CDR3 is 11 residues. Trimming pared 4 bases from V and 8 bases from J, leaving 8 bases between. Germline CDR1 reads SGHVS; CDR2 reads FQNEAQ. The CDR3 nucleotides read TGTGCCAGCAGCTCCTCTAACGGCTACACCTTC. This sequence encodes CASSSSNGYTF.

The sample holds many counts of this clonotype. This chain joins TRBV4-1 and TRBJ2-3; D gene unclear. The germline V and J ends were trimmed by 2 bases and 0 bases, with 21 bases remaining between them. The germline CDR1 and CDR2 sequences are MGHRA and YSYEKL. CDR3 length: 19 residues. The CDR3: CASSQLPTSESTSTDTQYF. The DNA for the CDR3 is TGCGCCAGCAGCCAACTTCCTACTTCGGAATCCACTAGCACAGATACGCAGTATTTT.

This clonotype was counted ten times or more. J is TRBJ2-3 and V is TRBV7-9; D unresolved. With 5 bases removed from V and 6 bases from J, the gap between germline ends came to 15 bases. CDR1 is SEHNR and CDR2 is FQNEAQ in the germline V gene (reference sequence). The CDR3 covers 14 residues. CDR3 nucleotide sequence: TGTGCCAGCAGCCTTCCGCCGAGGTTCGATACGCAGTATTTT. Amino acid sequence: CASSLPPRFDTQYF. Based on the CDR3 plus reference TRBV7-9 and TRBJ2-3, the full variable domain is DTGVSQNPRHKITKRGQNVTFRCDPISEHNRLYWYRQTLGQGPEFLTYFQNEAQLEKSRLLSDRFSAERPKGSFSTLEIQRTEQGDSAMYLCASSLPPRFDTQYFGPGTRLTVL.

In this sample, this clonotype turned up many times. The chain joins TRBV20-1 to TRBJ1-4, with D hard to call. Germline-derived CDR1 and CDR2 are DFQATT and SNEGSKA (reference sequence). V lost 4 bases and J 4 bases, leaving 13 bases between the germline ends. CDR3 length equals 14 residues. CDR3 DNA sequence: TGCAGTGCTACTTTAGGCGGGGATAATGAAAAACTGTTTTTT. It is translated as CSATLGGDNEKLFF.

This clonotype was seen ten or more times. The gene calls are TRBV5-1 and TRBJ1-1; perhaps TRBD1 as D (6 bases). This CDR3 region has 15 residues. The germline V and J ends were trimmed by 4 bases and 2 bases, with 15 bases remaining between them. Germline V gives CDR1 SGHRS, CDR2 YFSETQ. The CDR3 coding sequence is TGCGCCAGCAGCGGTGGGTGGGGGCAAAACACTGAAGCTTTCTTT. This gives the protein CASSGGWGQNTEAFF.

A few counts support this clonotype. This chain links TRBV7-2 with TRBJ2-2; D is ambiguous. From germline, CDR1 is SGHTA and CDR2 FQGNSA. CDR3 size: 12 residues. Trimming pared 3 bases from V and 6 bases from J, leaving 5 bases between. The CDR3, as DNA: TGTGCCAGCAGCTTTGGCGCCGGGGAGCTGTTTTTT. Protein: CASSFGAGELFF.

As concerns this clonotype: This may come from a read error, since a much larger clone is one base off. This rearrangement joins TRBV2 to TRBJ1-5; 7 nucleotides align to TRBD1. This CDR3 has 13 amino acids. Per germline, CDR1 SNHLY and CDR2 FYNNEI. The CDR3 sequence is CASTEGDSQPRHF. For the CDR3, the DNA is TGTGCCAGCACCGAGGGGGACAGTCAGCCCCGGCATTTT. Filled out from reference TRBV2 and TRBJ1-5, the complete variable domain reads EPEVTQTPSHQVTQMGQEVILRCVPISNHLYFYWYRQILGQKVEFLVSFYNNEISEKSEIFDDQFSVERPDGSNFTLKIRSTKLEDSAMYFCASTEGDSQPRHFGDGTRLSIL.

This clonotype was recorded many times. The chain joins TRBV10-3 to TRBJ2-7, with D hard to call. Trimming pared 7 bases from V and 6 bases from J, leaving 13 bases between. This CDR3 spans 12 amino acids. Germline values: CDR1 ENHRY, CDR2 SYGVKD. CDR3 region: CAINRSVGEQYF. Written as DNA, the CDR3 is TGTGCCATCAACCGTTCTGTGGGCGAGCAGTACTTC.

This clonotype was counted at least ten times. The chain couples TRBV2 to TRBJ2-5; D perhaps matches TRBD2 (5 bases). V shed 11 bases and J shed 4 bases, with 20 bases lying between them. Germline V gives CDR1 SNHLY, CDR2 FYNNEI. The CDR3 is 14 amino acids. The CDR3 region has the DNA TGTGCCGGCCATGAGAGGGCCCCCAGAGAGACCCAGTACTTC. Its translation is CAGHERAPRETQYF. The variable domain in full, completed from reference TRBV2 and TRBJ2-5, reads EPEVTQTPSHQVTQMGQEVILRCVPISNHLYFYWYRQILGQKVEFLVSFYNNEISEKSEIFDDQFSVERPDGSNFTLKIRSTKLEDSAMYFCAGHERAPRETQYFGPGTRLLVL.

This clonotype was picked up many times. This chain uses TRBV20-1 with TRBJ2-1; 10 bases line up with TRBD1. Germline V lookup: CDR1 DFQATT, CDR2 SNEGSKA (reference sequence). The CDR3 spans 14 residues. J gave up 10 bases and V 6 bases, and 12 bases lay outside the gene matches. DNA of the CDR3: TGCAGTGCCACCGGGACAGGGGCGACTAGAGAGCAGTTCTTC. Its protein is CSATGTGATREQFF.

This clonotype has ten or more counts. The chain uses TRBV5-1 and TRBJ2-1; 12 bases align to TRBD2. The CDR3 runs to 16 residues. Trimming removed 3 bases from V and 8 bases from J; junction bases left unmatched: 9. Germline V CDR1 and CDR2: SGHRS, YFSETQ. The CDR3 here is CASSSRLAGAGHEQFF. CDR3 DNA sequence: TGCGCCAGCAGCTCCAGACTAGCGGGGGCCGGGCATGAGCAGTTCTTC. Using reference TRBV5-1 and TRBJ2-1 for the parts outside the CDR3, the full variable domain is KAGVTQTPRYLIKTRGQQVTLSCSPISGHRSVSWYQQTPGQGLQFLFEYFSETQRNKGNFPGRFSGRQFSNSRSEMNVSTLELGDSALYLCASSSRLAGAGHEQFFGPGTRLTVL.